This TCR beta chain is drawn from a study of blood T cell repertoires in COVID-19 (dated by TCRdb to the early 2020s). Study-wide context: The collaborator samples originated in the United States, Italy and Spain and spanned the acute and convalescent phases of COVID-19. The repertoires were released in a freely available public database meant as a resource for research on the immune response to SARS-CoV-2. Deeply sampled blood TCRbeta repertoires from subjects exposed to, actively infected with, or recovered from COVID-19 were included in the dataset. The prospective study material was composed of cDNA or gDNA derived from T cells, B-cell-depleted T cells, or PBMCs. HLA class I and class II types, where available, came from metadata supplied by the sample provider rather than from assay-based typing. Samples came from the ongoing ImmuneRACE study (first 160 participants) plus 1,254 subjects from 6 global collaborators. A de-identified subject ID, COVID-19 status, age in years and sex were almost always included in the sample metadata.

TCRbeta CDR3 regions were amplified from genomic DNA using the immunoSEQ Assay, a bias-controlled multiplex PCR. Under the source paper's analysis protocol: Within the assay, amplification of reference gene primers was used to estimate how many nucleated cells each sample contained. To quantify the absolute abundance of each unique TCRbeta CDR3 rearrangement, sequence reads were collapsed and filtered. For each sample, productive Simpson clonality was calculated by taking the square root of Simpson's diversity index across productive rearrangements. TCRdb holds this immuneACCESS table with in-frame rearrangements only. Some clones are missing; in checked studies, unresolved V genes explain under half, and the rest has no known cause. The D gene and trimming were derived from the DNA, and the V and J assignments and clone size from that table. The sample table records more than 300,000 clones; about 86% of these occur just once. The biggest ten clones account for 0.95% to 1.5% of the sample.

The full study reports these points: Clinical and demographic metadata were provided uncurated, with the amount varying by source and participant.

The collaborating institutions used their own protocols to collect whole blood in K2EDTA tubes. For TCRbeta analysis, collaborators shipped samples as frozen whole blood, isolated PBMCs, or DNA extracted from either of those sample types. With respect to this clone: Its antigen is still unknown. No much larger clonotype is one base removed from it; base qualities were not supplied.

This receptor was taken from a woman aged 50 to 65 with acute or convalescent COVID-19. The sequenced material came from peripheral blood.

The nucleotide sequence reads as follows: TGTGCCAGTAGTACAGACAGGGGAATGAACACTGAAGCTTTCTTT. The translation is CASSTDRGMNTEAFF. This sequence uses TRBV19 and TRBJ1-1; TRBD1 lines up with 8 middle nucleotides. Trimming leaves V shorter by 4 bases and J shorter by 0 bases, with the junction holding 4 bases beyond the gene matches. Via the germline V gene (reference sequence), CDR1 is LNHDA and CDR2 SQIVND. The CDR3 goes from the cysteine to the phenylalanine over 15 residues. The retained sequence is limited to the CDR3, 45 bases, with the frame set at the first base. With all but the CDR3 taken from the reference TRBV19 and TRBJ1-1 genes, the full variable domain is: DGGITQSPKYLFRKEGQNVTLSCEQNLNHDAMYWYRQDPGQGLRLIYYSQIVNDFQKGDIAEGYSVSREKKESFPLTVTSAQKNPTAFYLCASSTDRGMNTEAFFGQGTRLTVV.